What follows are 10 T cell receptor beta chains derived from one specimen sequenced in a study of cytomegalovirus exposure and HLA in healthy donors. The PCR was carried out with 60 Vbeta primers and 13 Jbeta primers. Libraries were prepared by immunoSEQ multiplex PCR; TCRdb keeps only in-frame clonotypes and omits some of them. The sample lists approximately 190,000 clones, around 83% occurring once. The sample was PBMCs. The source is a woman aged 18-29 years in good health and CMV-seronegative.

The gene calls are TRBV11-2 and TRBJ1-1; D gene ambiguous. Looked up from germline, CDR1 is SGHAT and CDR2 is FQNNGV. Trimming stripped 3 bases from V and 1 base from J, with 6 bases between. CDR3 size: 13 residues. CDR3 sequence: CASSFGENTEAFF. The DNA for the CDR3 is TGTGCCAGCAGCTTCGGGGAGAACACTGAAGCTTTCTTT.

About this clone: The junction departs from germline at one end; a sequencing error may be responsible. The chain combines TRBV2 with TRBJ2-3; perhaps TRBD1 as D (5 bases). The CDR3 consists of 15 residues. Germline V lookup: CDR1 SNHLY, CDR2 FYNNEI. CDR3 bases: TGTGCCAGCAGGGAAGTGGGGCCTAGCACAGATACGCAGTATTTT. Residues: CASREVGPSTDTQYF. Filled out from reference TRBV2 and TRBJ2-3, the complete variable domain reads EPEVTQTPSHQVTQMGQEVILRCVPISNHLYFYWYRQILGQKVEFLVSFYNNEISEKSEIFDDQFSVERPDGSNFTLKIRSTKLEDSAMYFCASREVGPSTDTQYFGPGTRLTVL.

The V call is TRBV4-1, the J call TRBJ1-4; D possibly corresponds to TRBD1 (5 bases). The CDR3 covers 15 residues. In germline, CDR1 is MGHRA, CDR2 YSYEKL. Trimming removed 1 base at V and 3 bases at J, with 9 bases between. This CDR3 reads CASSQGGGPNEKLFF. For the CDR3, the DNA is TGCGCCAGCAGCCAAGGGGGGGGACCTAATGAAAAACTGTTTTTT.

The V and J genes are TRBV28 and TRBJ1-2, with D hard to call. The CDR3 is 13 amino acids. The V end was cut by 7 bases, the J end by 0 bases, with 9 bases between. Germline V lookup: CDR1 MDHEN, CDR2 SYDVKM. Here the CDR3 reads CASTLTPNYGYTF. The DNA of the CDR3 is TGTGCCAGCACCTTGACACCTAACTATGGCTACACCTTC.

This chain connects TRBV28 to TRBJ1-3; 9 positions agree with TRBD1. The CDR3 consists of 18 residues. Unmatched junction bases numbered 10, after V lost 4 bases and J lost 0 bases. Germline-derived CDR1 and CDR2 are MDHEN and SYDVKM. The CDR3 region has the DNA TGTGCCAGCAGTTCCCCCAGGGACAGGGCGAGCTCTGGAAACACCATATATTTT. This encodes CASSSPRDRASSGNTIYF.

The chain joins TRBV9 to TRBJ2-5; TRBD2 matches at 15 bases. Germline loops: CDR1 SGDLS, CDR2 YYNGEE. V lost 4 bases to trimming and J lost 0 bases; unmatched junction nucleotides: 4. The length of the CDR3 is 17 residues. The CDR3 loop reads CASSPGTSGGYQETQYF. Written as DNA, the CDR3 is TGTGCCAGCAGCCCCGGGACTAGCGGGGGGTACCAAGAGACCCAGTACTTC.

V and J are TRBV2 and TRBJ1-1; D possibly corresponds to TRBD1 (5 bases). Trimming removed 3 bases from V and 4 bases from J, with 12 bases in between. CDR1 SNHLY and CDR2 FYNNEI come from the germline V gene. CDR3 length equals 14 residues. The CDR3 loop is CASSDPWQGTEAFF. In DNA, the CDR3 is TGTGCCAGCAGTGATCCTTGGCAGGGCACTGAAGCTTTCTTT.

This clone was seen just once. The rearrangement joins TRBV6-6 to TRBJ2-7; possibly TRBD2 for D (5 bases). CDR3 length: 15 residues. V was clipped by 2 bases and J by 4 bases, with 15 bases between them. CDR1 MNHNY and CDR2 SVGAGI come from the germline V gene (reference sequence). The CDR3 here is CASSYGSGEVYEQYF. The CDR3 DNA is TGTGCCAGCAGTTACGGTTCCGGGGAAGTTTACGAGCAGTACTTC.

The genes are TRBV30 and TRBJ1-1; 8 nucleotides match TRBD1. J gave up 1 base and V 5 bases, and 12 bases lay outside the gene matches. This CDR3 is built from 16 residues. Germline CDR1 and CDR2: GTSNPN and SVGIG (reference sequence). The DNA of the CDR3 is TGTGCCTGGCATGTCCTCGGGACAGGAGAGAACACTGAAGCTTTCTTT. This translates into CAWHVLGTGENTEAFF. Together with reference TRBV30 and TRBJ1-1, the CDR3 gives the full variable domain: SQTIHQWPATLVQPVGSPLSLECTVEGTSNPNLYWYRQAAGRGLQLLFYSVGIGQISSEVPQNLSASRPQDRQFILSSKKLLLSDSGFYLCAWHVLGTGENTEAFFGQGTRLTVV.

This sequence joins TRBV19 and TRBJ1-5; D is undetermined. CDR1 and CDR2 from the germline V gene are LNHDA and SQIVND (reference sequence). This CDR3 spans 16 amino acids. The ends were cut back, 4 bases at V and 4 bases at J, with 17 bases in the middle. The CDR3 DNA follows: TGTGCCAGTAGTACCCTCCACAGTGAGTATAATCAGCCCCAGCATTTT. As protein: CASSTLHSEYNQPQHF.